This T cell receptor (beta chain) appears in the sequencing data of a study of shared clonotypes between healthy human individuals (dated by TCRdb to 2020 to 2022). In the study overall: The cohort included a few men and a couple of women between 18 and 49 years of age. Per donor, leukapheresis produced somewhere between about 0.9 and 9.5 billion PBMCs. The study deeply sequenced blood TCR repertoires of five healthy adults to estimate repertoire size and the extent of clonotype sharing between individuals. For each donor, CD4 naive and CD4 memory were each run on three plates, CD8 naive on two plates, and CD8 memory on one plate. To increase sequencing depth and limit assay-specific biases, different laboratories used diverse techniques to prepare libraries and sequence TCR repertoires.

Using the deep immunoSEQ assay, TCR CDR3 regions were amplified from genomic DNA by multiplex PCR. Extracted genomic DNA from each cell subset was distributed evenly across all wells of several immunoSEQ 96-well plates, and each plate was treated as a replicate. For sorted subsets, each replicate PCR was loaded with approximately 200 ng genomic DNA, equivalent to roughly 30,000 T cell genomes. Purified libraries were measured with a Qubit 3.0 fluorometer, size-checked on a Bioanalyzer 2100, and measured again with the KAPA Library Quantification kit. Each immunoSEQ 96-well plate was sequenced on its own single-read 150-cycle Illumina NextSeq 550 flow cell. Regarding the original processing steps: The immunoSEQ output contained only junctional sequences without quality scores, so filtering could not match that applied to full-length reads. Sequences were annotated with PyIR, a Python wrapper for IgBLAST v1.9, using IMGT germline references to assign V/J genes and CDR3. Reads were filtered out if the reads had weak V/J assignments (E-value above 1e-6), no CDR3, stop codons, out-of-frame junctions, or ambiguous translated residues. A V3J clonotype was defined by an identical inferred V gene, J gene, and CDR3 amino acid sequence. The percentage overlap between two repertoires was calculated by dividing the number of shared unique clonotypes by the size of the smaller repertoire. RTK rarefaction, the Chao1 estimator, and Recon v2.1 estimates of unobserved clonotypes were used to assess repertoire richness. OLGA was used to compute generation probabilities for all TCRbeta clonotypes that the gDNA method yielded from a handful of donors. Not all clones reach the TCRdb copy of this immuneACCESS table, which keeps in-frame sequences only. Checked studies attribute under half of the gap to unresolved V genes and leave the rest unexplained. That table supplies the V and J calls and clone size; D and trimming were determined from the DNA. The sample contains about 1.1 million clones, more than 75% of them found a single time. The ten largest clonotypes hold 0.61% of the sample.

The donors were healthy, HIV-negative adults who had no recently reported acute infections or vaccinations. All donors were Caucasian adults living in Nashville, Tennessee, USA. CD4+ T cells were enriched by magnetic negative selection; naive cells were then positively selected on CD45RA, and the negative fraction formed the memory subset. Blood was collected by leukapheresis, and PBMCs were isolated by Ficoll-Histopaque density gradient centrifugation and then cryopreserved in liquid nitrogen vapor phase. Analytical flow cytometry was used to check the purity and quantity of every magnetically sorted T cell population. Genomic DNA was isolated from every sorted fraction and measured by UV absorbance on a Nanodrop 2000c. As concerns this clone: Its antigen remains undetermined. Per-base quality was not reported, and no clone a single base away is much larger than it.

As encoded in the germline V gene, CDR1 is LGHNA while CDR2 is YNFKEQ. V lost 1 base and J lost 3 bases; the stretch between them is 4 bases long. The CDR3 runs 12 residues from the cysteine to the phenylalanine. CDR3 DNA only is kept here, 36 bases in frame from base 1. Overall study outcomes, separate from this receptor: Rarefaction of sorted-subset datasets indicated incomplete sequencing despite the large sequencing depth. When a few donors were compared, the shared fraction of clonotypes was about 5% for naive CD4, roughly 3.4% for naive CD8, 2.3% for memory CD4, and 0.3% to 0.5% for memory CD8. Based on pairwise subsampling, the degree of clonotype sharing among donors was expected to be affected by sequencing depth. Naive subsets generally had larger estimated clonotype richness than memory subsets. Compared with non-shared clonotypes, clonotypes shared by all four sorted-subset donors had higher generation probabilities. The small number of donors limited the genetic and exposure-history diversity represented. Only blood was sampled, and tissue TCR repertoires likely differ from those in blood.

The chain uses TRBV4-2 and TRBJ2-7, with the identity of the D gene unclear. This clonotype originated in a man younger than 35 in good health. Some clones in this sample may be carry-over from other donors' samples. Sequencing input: memory CD4+ T cells from PBMCs. The intended sense of this specimen's cell subset or site label: CD45RA-negative fraction. The CDR3 reads as follows: CASSQADYEQYF. The DNA sequence follows: TGTGCCAGCAGCCAAGCAGACTACGAGCAGTACTTC.